The rows below give T cell receptor beta chains drawn from one sample of a study of T cell responses to AZD1222 COVID-19 vaccine. Method: immunoSEQ multiplex PCR; TCRdb's copy keeps in-frame clones and lacks some. The table lists about 200,000 clones, 80% to 95% of them singletons. This specimen consisted of peripheral blood, obtained 28 days after the second AZD1222 dose. All receptors come from an adult who received the AZD1222 COVID-19 vaccine. The CDR3 runs from the conserved cysteine through the conserved F or W. A D gene is named only where the DNA matches it firmly. The listing skips clone size in some rows; elsewhere it reads once, few, many or a size class.

j_call v_call d_call clone_size cdr3_aa cdr3_nt
TRBJ2-2 TRBV5-1 - - CASSWGFVDTGELFF TGCGCCAGCAGCTGGGGGTTCGTGGACACCGGGGAGCTGTTTTTT
TRBJ2-1 TRBV15 TRBD2 - CATSSRGGSLRHEQFF TGTGCCACCAGCTCCCGGGGGGGGAGCCTTCGGCATGAGCAGTTCTTC
TRBJ2-3 TRBV7-3 - - CASSLRAGMDTQYF TGTGCCAGCAGCTTAAGGGCAGGGATGGATACGCAGTATTTT
TRBJ1-2 TRBV5-1 - - CASSLGTGRYGYTF TGCGCCAGCAGCCTCGGGACGGGGCGGTATGGCTACACCTTC
TRBJ2-7 TRBV3-1/TRBV3-2 - - CASSQGLSGGSSYEQYF TGTGCCAGCAGCCAAGGGCTTTCGGGCGGTAGCTCCTACGAGCAGTACTTC
TRBJ2-3 TRBV3-1/TRBV3-2 - - CASSRGPLGTDTQYF TGTGCCAGCAGCCGGGGACCCCTCGGTACAGATACGCAGTATTTT
TRBJ2-5 TRBV30 - few CAWKGEFQETQYF TGTGCCTGGAAAGGGGAGTTCCAAGAGACCCAGTACTTC
TRBJ1-2 TRBV2 - - CASSESGNYGYTF TGTGCCAGCAGTGAATCAGGCAACTATGGCTACACCTTC
TRBJ1-6 TRBV30 - - CAYRQGLVDSPLHF TGTGCCTACCGCCAGGGACTCGTTGATTCACCCCTCCACTTT
TRBJ2-7 TRBV7-2 - - CASSLQAAGPTEQYF TGTGCCAGCAGCTTACAAGCCGCGGGACCTACGGAGCAGTACTTC
TRBJ1-1 TRBV6-5 - few CASSSNTEAFF TGTGCCAGCAGTTCAAACACTGAAGCTTTCTTT
TRBJ1-1 TRBV12-3/TRBV12-4 - few CASNSNTEAFF TGTGCCAGCAACTCGAACACTGAAGCTTTCTTT
TRBJ1-1 TRBV11-3 - few CASSLQENTEAFF TGTGCCAGCAGCTTGCAGGAGAACACTGAAGCTTTCTTT
TRBJ2-5 TRBV5-1 TRBD2 once CASSGGSGETQYF TGCGCCAGCTCTGGCGGGAGCGGGGAGACCCAGTACTTC
TRBJ2-7 TRBV2 - few CASTTPNGNSYEQYF TGTGCCAGCACTACACCCAACGGGAACTCCTACGAGCAGTACTTC
TRBJ2-3 TRBV3-1/TRBV3-2 - - CASSPGRSTDTQYF TGTGCCAGCAGTCCGGGCAGGTCCACAGATACGCAGTATTTT
TRBJ1-2 TRBV28 TRBD1 few CASSSPGGTNYGYTF TGTGCCAGCAGTTCTCCAGGGGGGACTAACTATGGCTACACCTTC
TRBJ1-2 TRBV2 - - CASLNGQANNYGYTF TGTGCCAGCCTCAACGGCCAGGCGAATAACTATGGCTACACCTTC
TRBJ1-5 TRBV20-1 TRBD1 - CSASGGQGRNQPQHF TGCAGTGCTAGTGGTGGACAGGGAAGGAATCAGCCCCAGCATTTT
TRBJ2-5 TRBV28 - - CASSFGWGYPQETQYF TGTGCCAGCAGTTTCGGTTGGGGGTACCCTCAAGAGACCCAGTACTTC
TRBJ2-1 TRBV11-3 TRBD2 - CASSLERTGGLDEQFF TGTGCCAGCAGCTTAGAGAGAACGGGAGGCCTCGATGAGCAGTTCTTC
TRBJ2-3 TRBV5-1 TRBD2 few CASSSRTSGSFDTQYF TGCGCCAGCAGCTCCCGGACTAGCGGGAGCTTCGATACGCAGTATTTT
TRBJ1-5 TRBV7-2 TRBD1 - CASSGDSSSNQPQHF TGTGCCAGCAGCGGGGACAGCTCGAGCAATCAGCCCCAGCATTTT
TRBJ1-1 TRBV19 TRBD1 - CASTPGTGSEAFF TGTGCCAGTACCCCAGGGACAGGGTCTGAAGCTTTCTTT
TRBJ2-1 TRBV12-3/TRBV12-4 - - CASSLAWEQFF TGTGCCAGCAGTTTAGCATGGGAGCAGTTCTTC
TRBJ1-5 TRBV28 - - CASSFVVSNQPQHF TGTGCCAGCAGTTTTGTGGTTAGCAATCAGCCCCAGCATTTT